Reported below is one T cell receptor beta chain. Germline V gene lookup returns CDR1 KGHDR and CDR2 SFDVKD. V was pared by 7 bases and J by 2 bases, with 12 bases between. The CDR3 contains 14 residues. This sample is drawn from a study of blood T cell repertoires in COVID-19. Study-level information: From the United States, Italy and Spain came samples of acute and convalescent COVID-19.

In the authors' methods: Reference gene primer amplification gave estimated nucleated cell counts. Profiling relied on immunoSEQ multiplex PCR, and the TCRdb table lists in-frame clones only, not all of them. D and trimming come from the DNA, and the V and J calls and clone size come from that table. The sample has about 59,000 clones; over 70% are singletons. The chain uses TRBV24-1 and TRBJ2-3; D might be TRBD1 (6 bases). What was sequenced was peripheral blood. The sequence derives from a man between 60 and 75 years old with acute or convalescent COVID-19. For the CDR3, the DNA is TGTGCCACCAGACAAACAGGGAACACAGATACGCAGTATTTT. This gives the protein CATRQTGNTDTQYF.